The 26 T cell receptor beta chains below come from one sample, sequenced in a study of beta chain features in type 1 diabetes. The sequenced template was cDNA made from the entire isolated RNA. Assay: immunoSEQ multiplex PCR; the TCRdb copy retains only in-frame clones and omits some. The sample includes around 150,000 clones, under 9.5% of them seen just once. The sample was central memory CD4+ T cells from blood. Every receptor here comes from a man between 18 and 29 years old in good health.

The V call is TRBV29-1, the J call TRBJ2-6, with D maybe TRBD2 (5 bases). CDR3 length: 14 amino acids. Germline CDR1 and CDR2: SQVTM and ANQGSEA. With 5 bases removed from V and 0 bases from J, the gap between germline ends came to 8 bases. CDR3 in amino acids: CSVSGDSGANVLTF. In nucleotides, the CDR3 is TGCAGCGTTTCCGGGGACTCTGGGGCCAACGTCCTGACTTTC. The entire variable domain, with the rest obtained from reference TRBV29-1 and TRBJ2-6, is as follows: SAVISQKPSRDICQRGTSLTIQCQVDSQVTMMFWYRQQPGQSLTLIATANQGSEATYESGFVIDKFPISRPNLTFSTLTVSNMSPEDSSIYLCSVSGDSGANVLTFGAGSRLTVL.

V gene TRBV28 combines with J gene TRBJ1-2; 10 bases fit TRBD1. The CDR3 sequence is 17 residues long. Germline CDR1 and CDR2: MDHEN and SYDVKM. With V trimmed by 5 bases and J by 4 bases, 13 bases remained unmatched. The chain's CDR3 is CASSPIATTGGAYGYTF. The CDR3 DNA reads TGTGCCAGCAGTCCGATCGCAACGACAGGGGGCGCCTATGGCTACACCTTC.

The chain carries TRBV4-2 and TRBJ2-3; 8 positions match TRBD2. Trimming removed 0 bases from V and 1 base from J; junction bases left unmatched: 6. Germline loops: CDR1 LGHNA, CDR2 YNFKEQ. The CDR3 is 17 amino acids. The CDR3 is CASSQDGGGPGTDTQYF. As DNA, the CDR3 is TGTGCCAGCAGCCAAGATGGCGGGGGGCCGGGCACAGATACGCAGTATTTT.

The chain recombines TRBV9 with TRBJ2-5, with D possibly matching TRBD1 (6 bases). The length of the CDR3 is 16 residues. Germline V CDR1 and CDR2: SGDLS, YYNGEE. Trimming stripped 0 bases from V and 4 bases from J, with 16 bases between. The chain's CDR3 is CASSVGSGQGGETQYF. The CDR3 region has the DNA TGTGCCAGCAGCGTAGGATCGGGACAAGGTGGAGAGACCCAGTACTTC.

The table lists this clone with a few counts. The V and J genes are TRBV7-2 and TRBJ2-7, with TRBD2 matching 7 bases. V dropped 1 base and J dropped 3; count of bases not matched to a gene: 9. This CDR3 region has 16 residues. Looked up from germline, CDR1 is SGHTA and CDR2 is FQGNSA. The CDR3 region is CASSLGLGEGLYEQYF. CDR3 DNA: TGTGCCAGCAGCTTAGGATTGGGGGAGGGCCTCTACGAGCAGTACTTC.

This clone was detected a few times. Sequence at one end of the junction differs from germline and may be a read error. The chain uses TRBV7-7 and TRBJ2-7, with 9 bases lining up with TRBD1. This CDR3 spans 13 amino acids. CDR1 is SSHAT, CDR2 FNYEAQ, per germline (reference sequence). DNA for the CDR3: TGTGCTAGCAGCCGGGGACAGGGAGACGAGCAGTACTTC. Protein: CASSRGQGDEQYF.

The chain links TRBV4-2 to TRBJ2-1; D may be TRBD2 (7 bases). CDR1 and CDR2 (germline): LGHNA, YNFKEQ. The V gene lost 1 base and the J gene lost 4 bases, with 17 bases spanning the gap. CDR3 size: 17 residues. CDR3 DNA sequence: TGTGCCAGCAGCCAAGGCCCAAAAGCGGGACATTACAATGAGCAGTTCTTC. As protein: CASSQGPKAGHYNEQFF.

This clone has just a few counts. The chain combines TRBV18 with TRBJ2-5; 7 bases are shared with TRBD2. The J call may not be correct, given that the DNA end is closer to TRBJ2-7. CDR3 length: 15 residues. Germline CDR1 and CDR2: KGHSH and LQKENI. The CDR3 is CASSPIPSGTYEQYF. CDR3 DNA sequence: TGTGCCAGCTCACCAATCCCTAGCGGAACCTACGAGCAGTACTTC.

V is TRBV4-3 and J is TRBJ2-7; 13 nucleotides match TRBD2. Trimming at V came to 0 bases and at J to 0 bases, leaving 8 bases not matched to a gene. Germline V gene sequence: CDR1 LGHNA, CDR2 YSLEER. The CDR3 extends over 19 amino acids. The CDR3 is CASSQDRGLAGYSSYEQYF. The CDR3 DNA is TGCGCCAGCAGCCAAGATAGGGGACTAGCGGGATATAGCTCCTACGAGCAGTACTTC.

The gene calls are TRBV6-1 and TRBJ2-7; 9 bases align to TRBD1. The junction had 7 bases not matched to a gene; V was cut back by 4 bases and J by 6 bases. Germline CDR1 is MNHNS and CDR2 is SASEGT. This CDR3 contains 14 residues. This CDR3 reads CASSVTGGESEQYF. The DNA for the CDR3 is TGTGCCAGCAGTGTCACAGGGGGCGAGTCCGAGCAGTACTTC.

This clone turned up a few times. The CDR3 sequence is CASRGTGATGELFF. The CDR3, as DNA: TGTGCCAGTAGGGGGACAGGGGCCACCGGGGAGCTGTTTTTT. This chain connects TRBV19 to TRBJ2-2; 10 nucleotides match TRBD1. The trim removed 6 bases at V and 4 bases at J, leaving 2 bases unmatched. The germline CDR1 and CDR2 sequences are LNHDA and SQIVND (reference sequence). This CDR3 contains 14 residues.

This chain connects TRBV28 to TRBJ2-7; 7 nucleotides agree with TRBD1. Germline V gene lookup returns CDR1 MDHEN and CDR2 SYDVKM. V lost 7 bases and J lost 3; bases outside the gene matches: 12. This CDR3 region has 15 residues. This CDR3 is CASTRGSGTVYEQYF. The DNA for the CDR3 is TGTGCCAGCACTCGGGGCTCCGGGACAGTCTACGAGCAGTACTTC.

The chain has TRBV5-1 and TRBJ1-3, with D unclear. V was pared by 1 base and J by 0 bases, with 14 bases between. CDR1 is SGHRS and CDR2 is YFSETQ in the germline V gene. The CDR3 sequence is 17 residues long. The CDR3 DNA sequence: TGCGCCAGCAGCTTGATAGGTGACAAGAGCTCTGGAAACACCATATATTTT. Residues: CASSLIGDKSSGNTIYF.

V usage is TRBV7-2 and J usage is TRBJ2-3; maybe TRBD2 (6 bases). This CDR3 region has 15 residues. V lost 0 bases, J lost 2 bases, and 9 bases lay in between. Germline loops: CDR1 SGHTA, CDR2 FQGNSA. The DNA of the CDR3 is TGTGCCAGCAGCTTAGCGGGGGGAGTCACAGATACGCAGTATTTT. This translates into CASSLAGGVTDTQYF.

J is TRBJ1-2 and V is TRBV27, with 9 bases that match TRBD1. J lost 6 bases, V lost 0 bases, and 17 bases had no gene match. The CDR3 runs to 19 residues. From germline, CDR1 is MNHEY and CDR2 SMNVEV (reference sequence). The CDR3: CASSLSSPDATGGIHGYTF. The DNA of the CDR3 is TGTGCCAGCAGTTTATCATCCCCGGACGCGACAGGGGGGATTCATGGCTACACCTTC.

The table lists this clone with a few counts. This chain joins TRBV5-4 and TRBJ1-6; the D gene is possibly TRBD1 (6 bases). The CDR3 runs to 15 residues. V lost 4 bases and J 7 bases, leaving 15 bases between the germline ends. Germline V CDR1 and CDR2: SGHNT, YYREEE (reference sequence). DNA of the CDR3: TGTGCCAGCAGCGGGAGGGACACCGAGAATTCACCCCTCCACTTT. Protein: CASSGRDTENSPLHF. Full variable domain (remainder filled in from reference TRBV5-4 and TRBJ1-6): ETGVTQSPTHLIKTRGQQVTLRCSSQSGHNTVSWYQQALGQGPQFIFQYYREEENGRGNFPPRFSGLQFPNYSSELNVNALELDDSALYLCASSGRDTENSPLHFGNGTRLTVT.

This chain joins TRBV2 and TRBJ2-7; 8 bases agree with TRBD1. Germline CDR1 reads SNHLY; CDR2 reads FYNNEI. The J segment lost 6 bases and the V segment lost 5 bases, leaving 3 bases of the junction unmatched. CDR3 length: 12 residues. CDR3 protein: CASSLQGGEQYF. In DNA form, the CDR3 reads TGTGCCAGCAGTCTACAGGGGGGCGAGCAGTACTTC.

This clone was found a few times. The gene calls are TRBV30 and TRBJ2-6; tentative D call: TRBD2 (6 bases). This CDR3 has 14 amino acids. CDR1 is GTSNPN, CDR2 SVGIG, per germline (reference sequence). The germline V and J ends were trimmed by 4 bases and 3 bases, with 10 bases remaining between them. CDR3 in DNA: TGTGCCTGGACTGGAGGGTTTGGGGCCAACGTCCTGACTTTC. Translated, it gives CAWTGGFGANVLTF.

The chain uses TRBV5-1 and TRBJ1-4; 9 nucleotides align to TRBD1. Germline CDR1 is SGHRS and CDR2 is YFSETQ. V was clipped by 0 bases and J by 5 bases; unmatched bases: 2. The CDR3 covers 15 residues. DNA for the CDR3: TGCGCCAGCAGCTTGGGACAGGGGGAGAATGAAAAACTGTTTTTT. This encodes CASSLGQGENEKLFF.

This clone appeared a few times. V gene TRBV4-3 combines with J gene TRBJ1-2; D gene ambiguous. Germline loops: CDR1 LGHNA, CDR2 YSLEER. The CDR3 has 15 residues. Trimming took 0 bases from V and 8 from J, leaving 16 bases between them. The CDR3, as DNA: TGCGCCAGCAGCCAAGATCTCCAGATCGTGAAGGGCTACACCTTC. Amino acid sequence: CASSQDLQIVKGYTF.

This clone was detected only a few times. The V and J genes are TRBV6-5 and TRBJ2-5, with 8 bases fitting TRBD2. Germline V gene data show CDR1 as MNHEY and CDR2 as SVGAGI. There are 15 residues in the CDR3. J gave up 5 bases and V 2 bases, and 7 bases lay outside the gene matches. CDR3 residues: CASSYGAQREETQYF. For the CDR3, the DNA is TGTGCCAGCAGTTACGGGGCGCAGCGGGAGGAGACCCAGTACTTC.

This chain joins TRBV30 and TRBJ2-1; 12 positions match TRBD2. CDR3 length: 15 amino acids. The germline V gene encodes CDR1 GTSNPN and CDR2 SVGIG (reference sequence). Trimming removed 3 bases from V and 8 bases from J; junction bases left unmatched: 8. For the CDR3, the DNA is TGTGCCTGGAGGGAACCTAGCGGGGGGGCCTATGAGCAGTTCTTC. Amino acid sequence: CAWREPSGGAYEQFF.

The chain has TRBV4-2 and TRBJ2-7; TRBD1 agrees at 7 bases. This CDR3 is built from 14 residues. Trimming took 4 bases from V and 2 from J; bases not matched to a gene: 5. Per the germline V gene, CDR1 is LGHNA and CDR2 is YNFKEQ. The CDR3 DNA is TGTGCCAGCAGCCTATCCGGGACAGCCTACGAGCAGTACTTC. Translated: CASSLSGTAYEQYF.

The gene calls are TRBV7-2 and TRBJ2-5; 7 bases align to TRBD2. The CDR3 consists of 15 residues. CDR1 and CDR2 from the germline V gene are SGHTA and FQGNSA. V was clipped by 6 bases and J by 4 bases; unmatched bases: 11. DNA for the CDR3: TGTGCCAGCAGACTACCCGGGGGGTCAGGAGAGACCCAGTACTTC. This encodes CASRLPGGSGETQYF.

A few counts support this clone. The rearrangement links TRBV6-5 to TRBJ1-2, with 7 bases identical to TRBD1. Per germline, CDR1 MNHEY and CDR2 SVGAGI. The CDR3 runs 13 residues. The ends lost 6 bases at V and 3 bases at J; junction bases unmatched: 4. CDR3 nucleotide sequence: TGTGCCAGCAGGTCCACAGGGGACTATGGCTACACCTTC. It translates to CASRSTGDYGYTF.

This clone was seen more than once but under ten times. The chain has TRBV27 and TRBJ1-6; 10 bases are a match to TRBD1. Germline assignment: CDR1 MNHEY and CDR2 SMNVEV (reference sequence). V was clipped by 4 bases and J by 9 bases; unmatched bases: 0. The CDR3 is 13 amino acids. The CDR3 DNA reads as TGTGCCAGCAGTTGGGACAGGGGTTCACCCCTCCACTTT. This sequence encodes CASSWDRGSPLHF.